Presented here are 20 T cell receptor beta chains from one specimen sequenced in a study of monozygotic twins with cystic fibrosis (dated by TCRdb to the early 2020s). Library method: the immunoSEQ multiplex PCR assay. The table comes from immuneACCESS by way of TCRdb, which keeps in-frame sequences with V and J called. Part of the clones is missing from these tables; in studies checked, under half for an unresolved V gene and the rest for unknown reasons. This sample lists tens of thousands of clones; about 96% were detected once. Approximately 3% of the sample lies in the top ten. The sample consisted of blood. Source of these receptors: a girl aged 2 to 9 with cystic fibrosis.

The chain carries TRBV6-1 and TRBJ2-7, with TRBD2 matching over 7 bases. With 3 bases clipped from V and 6 bases from J, the junction kept 8 bases outside the gene matches. There are 14 residues in the CDR3. The germline CDR1 and CDR2 sequences are MNHNS and SASEGT. CDR3 bases: TGTGCCAGCAGTGAGGCTAGCGGCCCGTCCGAGCAGTACTTC. This gives the protein CASSEASGPSEQYF.

The J gene is TRBJ2-1, the V gene TRBV4-1; D is perhaps TRBD2 (5 bases). The CDR3 is 14 amino acids. Trimming cost V 6 bases and J 2 bases, with 11 bases left between them. Germline V gene data show CDR1 as MGHRA and CDR2 as YSYEKL. The CDR3 DNA reads TGCGCCAGCAGAGAGGGAGTTACCTACAATGAGCAGTTCTTC. It translates to CASREGVTYNEQFF.

This rearrangement joins TRBV28 to TRBJ1-1, with D uncertain. Looked up from germline, CDR1 is MDHEN and CDR2 is SYDVKM. Trimming took off 4 bases at V and 4 bases at J, with 13 bases between the two ends. The CDR3 has 14 residues. The CDR3 region is CASSSNTEGTEAFF. CDR3 coding DNA: TGTGCCAGCAGTTCAAACACAGAGGGCACTGAAGCTTTCTTT.

The chain uses TRBV29-1 and TRBJ2-7; D gene ambiguous. The V gene lost 7 bases and the J gene lost 3 bases, with 22 bases spanning the gap. Germline V CDR1 and CDR2: SQVTM, ANQGSEA. The CDR3 contains 15 residues. The CDR3 here is CSATEANPRGYEQYF. For the CDR3, the DNA is TGCAGCGCTACTGAGGCGAACCCTAGAGGCTACGAGCAGTACTTC.

The chain combines TRBV9 with TRBJ2-1; 9 bases are a match to TRBD1. CDR1 and CDR2 from the germline V gene are SGDLS and YYNGEE. The V and J ends lost 4 bases and 8 bases, in that order; junction bases with no gene match: 13. The CDR3 runs 16 residues. The CDR3 bases are TGTGCCAGCAGCCACGCTGAGGGACAGGGTATCCATGAGCAGTTCTTC. It encodes CASSHAEGQGIHEQFF. Combining the CDR3 with reference TRBV9 and TRBJ2-1 gives the whole variable domain DSGVTQTPKHLITATGQRVTLRCSPRSGDLSVYWYQQSLDQGLQFLIQYYNGEERAKGNILERFSAQQFPDLHSELNLSSLELGDSALYFCASSHAEGQGIHEQFFGPGTRLTVL.

The genes are TRBV6-5 and TRBJ2-7, with a tentative D call TRBD2 (6 bases). Per germline, CDR1 MNHEY and CDR2 SVGAGI. Trimming cost V 5 bases and J 4 bases, with 18 bases left between them. This CDR3 has 15 residues. CDR3 DNA: TGTGCCAGCAGTGACTATCCCGGGAGTTCTTACGAGCAGTACTTC. Residues: CASSDYPGSSYEQYF.

The chain recombines TRBV10-3 with TRBJ2-1; 7 bases line up with TRBD2. Germline values: CDR1 ENHRY, CDR2 SYGVKD. The junction had 6 bases not matched to a gene; V was cut back by 8 bases and J by 2 bases. This CDR3 region has 14 residues. The CDR3 DNA is TGTGCCATCGCGACTAGCCCACCCTACAATGAGCAGTTCTTC. The encoded protein is CAIATSPPYNEQFF.

The genes are TRBV5-1 and TRBJ2-3; 7 bases are a match to TRBD2. The CDR3 covers 16 residues. Germline V gene lookup returns CDR1 SGHRS and CDR2 YFSETQ. The ends lost 3 bases at V and 2 bases at J; junction bases unmatched: 9. CDR3 sequence reads: CASSSGTNPNTDTQYF. The DNA of the CDR3 is TGCGCCAGCAGCTCGGGGACTAACCCAAACACAGATACGCAGTATTTT.

The V call is TRBV7-9, the J call TRBJ2-7; no clear D. CDR3 length: 13 residues. V was clipped by 5 bases and J by 0 bases, with 8 bases between them. Germline CDR1 is SEHNR and CDR2 is FQNEAQ (reference sequence). The CDR3 sequence: CASSRRSSYEQYF. The CDR3 region has the DNA TGTGCCAGCAGCCGCAGGAGCTCCTACGAGCAGTACTTC.

The chain employs TRBV5-1 and TRBJ2-2; TRBD2 aligns across 10 bases. The V and J ends lost 1 base and 7 bases, in that order; junction bases with no gene match: 7. Germline CDR1 reads SGHRS; CDR2 reads YFSETQ. The CDR3 extends over 16 amino acids. CDR3 protein: CASSLLLAGASGELFF. CDR3 DNA sequence: TGCGCCAGCAGCTTGCTCCTAGCGGGAGCGAGCGGGGAGCTGTTTTTT.

This clone was observed a single time. This sequence joins TRBV29-1 and TRBJ1-2; no reliable D call. V was pared by 4 bases and J by 4 bases, with 10 bases between. Germline CDR1 is SQVTM and CDR2 is ANQGSEA. The length of the CDR3 is 12 residues. The CDR3 loop reads CSVVIGGYGYTF. CDR3 DNA sequence: TGCAGCGTTGTTATTGGCGGCTATGGCTACACCTTC. The variable domain in full, with the rest retrieved from reference TRBV29-1 and TRBJ1-2, is SAVISQKPSRDICQRGTSLTIQCQVDSQVTMMFWYRQQPGQSLTLIATANQGSEATYESGFVIDKFPISRPNLTFSTLTVSNMSPEDSSIYLCSVVIGGYGYTFGSGTRLTVV.

V gene TRBV6-6 combines with J gene TRBJ1-4, with unresolved D. The CDR3 is 13 residues long. V lost 6 bases and J 5 bases, leaving 10 bases between the germline ends. Germline lookup yields CDR1 MNHNY and CDR2 SVGAGI (reference sequence). The CDR3 spells CASSRWPNEKLFF. In nucleotides, the CDR3 is TGTGCCAGCAGCCGATGGCCGAATGAAAAACTGTTTTTT.

CDR3 nucleotide sequence: TGCGCCAGCAGTATTGGAGGGGGTCAAGAGACCCAGTACTTC. This sequence encodes CASSIGGGQETQYF. The genes are TRBV10-1 and TRBJ2-5; tentatively, D is TRBD1 or TRBD2 (6 bases each). The CDR3 runs 14 residues. CDR1 and CDR2 (germline): WNHNN, SYGVQD (reference sequence). V lost 5 bases, J lost 2 bases, and 12 bases lay in between.

The rearrangement links TRBV18 to TRBJ2-7; 10 nucleotides align to TRBD2. Trimming took 7 bases from V and 3 from J; bases not matched to a gene: 3. This CDR3 spans 13 amino acids. Germline lookup yields CDR1 KGHSH and CDR2 LQKENI. The CDR3 spells CASFGTSDYEQYF. The CDR3 DNA sequence: TGTGCCAGCTTCGGGACTAGCGACTACGAGCAGTACTTC.

This sequence joins TRBV27 and TRBJ1-2, with D maybe TRBD1 (5 bases). V was trimmed by 5 bases and J by 3 bases, leaving 19 bases between them. This CDR3 spans 16 amino acids. Germline CDR1 reads MNHEY; CDR2 reads SMNVEV (reference sequence). CDR3 coding DNA: TGTGCCAGCAGTACACGGAGGGGCGGATTCCACTATGGCTACACCTTC. Translated, it gives CASSTRRGGFHYGYTF.

The gene calls are TRBV6-1 and TRBJ2-3; no definite D call. Germline CDR1 MNHNS, CDR2 SASEGT. The V gene lost 7 bases and the J gene lost 1 base, with 9 bases spanning the gap. CDR3 size: 13 residues. CDR3 loop: CASIRAGTDTQYF. The CDR3 DNA reads TGTGCCAGCATAAGGGCAGGCACAGATACGCAGTATTTT.

The J gene is TRBJ2-5, the V gene TRBV2; 10 nucleotides line up with TRBD2. This CDR3 has 20 amino acids. V gave up 0 bases and J gave up 5 bases; unmatched junction bases: 18. Germline V gene sequence: CDR1 SNHLY, CDR2 FYNNEI. This CDR3 reads CASSEALPVRPGLAPETQYF. The CDR3 bases are TGTGCCAGCAGTGAAGCGCTTCCAGTTCGTCCGGGACTAGCGCCGGAGACCCAGTACTTC.

V is TRBV19 and J is TRBJ1-1; D uncertain. Germline V CDR1 and CDR2: LNHDA, SQIVND (reference sequence). Trimming shortened V by 8 bases and J by 0 bases, and 10 bases separated the two germline ends. The CDR3 is 13 amino acids. CDR3 DNA: TGTGCCAGTGCGACGGGAATGAACACTGAAGCTTTCTTT. Its translation is CASATGMNTEAFF.

The chain carries TRBV6-1 and TRBJ2-3, with TRBD2 matching 10 bases. Germline V gene data show CDR1 as MNHNS and CDR2 as SASEGT. The CDR3 has 14 residues. V lost 5 bases to trimming and J lost 2 bases; unmatched junction nucleotides: 1. The CDR3 here is CASSSGRATDTQYF. CDR3 nucleotide sequence: TGTGCCAGCAGTAGCGGGAGGGCCACAGATACGCAGTATTTT.

This chain connects TRBV27 to TRBJ1-3, with 7 bases identical to TRBD1. Per the germline V gene, CDR1 is MNHEY and CDR2 is SMNVEV (reference sequence). The length of the CDR3 is 16 residues. Trimming at V came to 5 bases and at J to 0 bases, leaving 7 bases not matched to a gene. The CDR3 coding sequence is TGTGCCAGCAGTATCGACAGGGCAAGCTCTGGAAACACCATATATTTT. Translating it yields CASSIDRASSGNTIYF.